A single sample gave rise to the 18 T cell receptor beta chains below, sequenced in a study of shared clonotypes between healthy human individuals. Selected positively for CCR7 and CD45RO-negative, naive CD8 cells excluded terminally differentiated effector memory CD45RA+ cells. Sequencing was performed with immunoSEQ multiplex PCR; in TCRdb, only in-frame clones are kept and a portion is missing. The sample has about 1,900,000 clones, over 85% seen once. Sequenced: naive CD8+ T cells sorted from blood. These receptors were taken from a man between 18 and 29 years old in good health.

The chain employs TRBV7-9 and TRBJ2-2; D not resolved. Trimming stripped 6 bases from V and 0 bases from J, with 8 bases between. The CDR3 sequence is 14 residues long. From germline, CDR1 is SEHNR and CDR2 FQNEAQ (reference sequence). The CDR3 protein is CASRFGSNTGELFF. In DNA form, the CDR3 reads TGTGCCAGCAGGTTTGGCTCGAACACCGGGGAGCTGTTTTTT.

As to this clone: The sample has other DNA sequences that encode this CDR3 too. The chain couples TRBV9 to TRBJ1-4, with TRBD1 matching over 8 bases. Per germline, CDR1 SGDLS and CDR2 YYNGEE. V shed 3 bases, J shed 0 bases, and the junction held 1 base outside the gene matches. The CDR3 covers 15 residues. The CDR3 loop reads CASSETGATNEKLFF. The CDR3 bases are TGTGCCAGCAGCGAGACAGGGGCAACTAATGAAAAACTGTTTTTT.

Notes on this clone: Distinct nucleotide sequences in the sample also encode this CDR3. V is TRBV5-6 and J is TRBJ2-7; D is undetermined. Germline values: CDR1 SGHDT, CDR2 YYEEEE. The CDR3 has 14 residues. V shed 0 bases and J shed 0 bases, with 7 bases lying between them. CDR3 residues: CASSLGAVSYEQYF. CDR3 coding DNA: TGTGCCAGCAGCTTGGGGGCCGTCTCCTACGAGCAGTACTTC.

As concerns this clone: The same CDR3 can be traced to other DNA sequences in this sample. This sequence joins TRBV28 and TRBJ2-3; TRBD1 is a possible D gene (6 bases). The CDR3 has 13 amino acids. CDR1 MDHEN and CDR2 SYDVKM come from the germline V gene. V was cut by 4 bases and J by 3 bases, with 8 bases left in between. The CDR3 sequence: CASSSTGTDTQYF. The CDR3 DNA reads as TGTGCCAGCAGTTCCACAGGGACAGATACGCAGTATTTT.

This chain links TRBV27 with TRBJ2-7; D is unclear. Germline CDR1 is MNHEY and CDR2 is SMNVEV (reference sequence). This CDR3 contains 10 residues. V was clipped by 6 bases and J by 3 bases, with 3 bases between them. CDR3 bases: TGTGCCAGCAGCGGCTACGAGCAGTACTTC. Protein: CASSGYEQYF.

The chain couples TRBV20-1 to TRBJ2-3; no reliable D call. Germline V gives CDR1 DFQATT, CDR2 SNEGSKA (reference sequence). The CDR3 consists of 11 residues. Between the trimmed V and J ends, which lost 6 bases and 12 bases, there was a span of 16 bases. Written as DNA, the CDR3 is TGCAGTGCGTACCGGGCTAGGATTCAGTATTTT. This codes for CSAYRARIQYF.

This chain joins TRBV7-8 and TRBJ2-1; D is uncertain. Trimming cost V 1 base and J 6 bases, with 13 bases left between them. The germline CDR1 and CDR2 sequences are SGHVS and FQNEAQ. The CDR3 length is 15 residues. CDR3 bases: TGTGCCAGCAGCTTAGAGGTTAGTCCTAGCAATGAGCAGTTCTTC. Translated: CASSLEVSPSNEQFF.

The V and J genes are TRBV19 and TRBJ1-4; D is undetermined. V lost 1 base and J 15 bases, leaving 9 bases between the germline ends. This CDR3 comprises 11 residues. Germline CDR1 and CDR2: LNHDA and SQIVND (reference sequence). The CDR3 sequence: CASSIGTFLFF. The CDR3 nucleotides read TGTGCCAGTAGTATAGGCACCTTTTTGTTTTTT.

The chain uses TRBV4-1 and TRBJ2-1; TRBD1 matches at 12 bases. With 4 bases clipped from V and 9 bases from J, the junction kept 10 bases outside the gene matches. Looked up from germline, CDR1 is MGHRA and CDR2 is YSYEKL. CDR3 size: 16 residues. DNA for the CDR3: TGCGCCAGCAGCCCTCCCGGGACAGGGGGCTTCGGTGAGCAGTTCTTC. It translates to CASSPPGTGGFGEQFF.

The chain uses TRBV7-2 and TRBJ2-2; 7 nucleotides align to TRBD2. Germline CDR1 reads SGHTA; CDR2 reads FQGNSA. This CDR3 is built from 17 residues. The trim removed 4 bases at V and 1 base at J, leaving 9 bases unmatched. CDR3 sequence: CASSSRGKRENTGELFF. In DNA form, the CDR3 reads TGTGCCAGCAGCTCCCGGGGGAAGCGGGAGAACACCGGGGAGCTGTTTTTT.

J is TRBJ1-1 and V is TRBV6-5; weak D call: TRBD1 (5 bases). The CDR3 loop spans 14 amino acids. The germline V gene encodes CDR1 MNHEY and CDR2 SVGAGI. The V gene lost 3 bases and the J gene lost 0 bases, with 8 bases spanning the gap. The CDR3 loop reads CASSYLDMNTEAFF. The CDR3 DNA reads TGTGCCAGCAGTTATCTGGACATGAACACTGAAGCTTTCTTT.

The chain recombines TRBV15 with TRBJ2-3; D assignment may be TRBD1 or TRBD2 (5 bases each). Germline V CDR1 and CDR2: LNHNV, YYDKDF (reference sequence). This CDR3 contains 16 residues. V lost 9 bases to trimming and J lost 2 bases, with 21 bases between them. The CDR3 coding sequence is TGTGCCACGTCGCCTCCAGAGGGGACCCCCACAGATACGCAGTATTTT. It codes for CATSPPEGTPTDTQYF.

The chain combines TRBV19 with TRBJ1-1, with D possibly matching TRBD1 (5 bases). Deletions cut 4 bases from V and 7 bases from J, with 13 bases between. The CDR3 sequence is 13 residues long. Per germline, CDR1 LNHDA and CDR2 SQIVND (reference sequence). The CDR3, as DNA: TGTGCCAGTAGTACCATTCCCGACAGTGAAGCTTTCTTT. Encoded protein: CASSTIPDSEAFF.

This clone was seen a single time. Other nucleotide sequences in the sample specify the same CDR3. The chain is built from TRBV6-5 and TRBJ2-5; 13 bases map to TRBD2. There are 15 residues in the CDR3. The V and J ends lost 5 bases and 2 bases, in that order; junction bases with no gene match: 2. Germline CDR1 MNHEY, CDR2 SVGAGI. The CDR3 is CASSRTSGGQETQYF. CDR3 in DNA: TGTGCCAGCAGTCGGACTAGCGGGGGACAAGAGACCCAGTACTTC.

The chain couples TRBV7-9 to TRBJ1-2, with unresolved D. The germline V gene has CDR1 SEHNR and CDR2 FQNEAQ (reference sequence). Trimming cost V 6 bases and J 0 bases, with 8 bases left between them. CDR3 length: 13 residues. CDR3: CASRSISNYGYTF. The CDR3 coding sequence is TGTGCCAGCAGGAGCATATCTAACTATGGCTACACCTTC.

The chain carries TRBV4-3 and TRBJ2-2; D unresolved. Germline CDR1 reads LGHNA; CDR2 reads YSLEER. There are 17 residues in the CDR3. Trimming shortened V by 3 bases and J by 8 bases, and 22 bases separated the two germline ends. CDR3 DNA sequence: TGCGCCAGCAGCCAGGGGAATTTTCCCCCCCGAGTGGGGGAGCTGTTTTTT. Protein product: CASSQGNFPPRVGELFF.

The rearrangement joins TRBV6-5 to TRBJ1-2, with D maybe TRBD1 (5 bases). Looked up from germline, CDR1 is MNHEY and CDR2 is SVGAGI. The CDR3 has 12 residues. V gave up 10 bases and J gave up 4 bases, with 13 bases separating them. The CDR3 sequence is CATRDLGYGYTF. The CDR3 region has the DNA TGTGCCACCAGGGATCTAGGCTATGGCTACACCTTC.

This clone was seen more than once but under ten times. Other DNA sequences in the same sample also yield this CDR3. CDR3 in amino acids: CASSIVLNTEAFF. The DNA of the CDR3 is TGTGCCAGTAGTATAGTCCTGAACACTGAAGCTTTCTTT. The chain employs TRBV19 and TRBJ1-1, with D hard to call. V was shortened by 1 base and J by 0 bases, with 3 bases between the two germline ends. The CDR3 is made up of 13 amino acids. Per the germline V gene, CDR1 is LNHDA and CDR2 is SQIVND (reference sequence).